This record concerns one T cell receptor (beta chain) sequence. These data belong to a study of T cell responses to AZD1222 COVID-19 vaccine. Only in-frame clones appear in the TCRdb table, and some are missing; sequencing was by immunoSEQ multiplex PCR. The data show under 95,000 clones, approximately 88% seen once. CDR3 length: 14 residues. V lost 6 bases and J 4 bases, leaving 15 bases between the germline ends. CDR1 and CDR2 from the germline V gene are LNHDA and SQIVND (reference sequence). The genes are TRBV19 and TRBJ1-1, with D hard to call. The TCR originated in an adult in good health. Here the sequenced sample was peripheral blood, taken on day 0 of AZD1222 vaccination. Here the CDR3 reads CASRRDDIATEAFF. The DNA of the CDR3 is TGTGCCAGTAGGAGGGATGATATCGCCACTGAAGCTTTCTTT.